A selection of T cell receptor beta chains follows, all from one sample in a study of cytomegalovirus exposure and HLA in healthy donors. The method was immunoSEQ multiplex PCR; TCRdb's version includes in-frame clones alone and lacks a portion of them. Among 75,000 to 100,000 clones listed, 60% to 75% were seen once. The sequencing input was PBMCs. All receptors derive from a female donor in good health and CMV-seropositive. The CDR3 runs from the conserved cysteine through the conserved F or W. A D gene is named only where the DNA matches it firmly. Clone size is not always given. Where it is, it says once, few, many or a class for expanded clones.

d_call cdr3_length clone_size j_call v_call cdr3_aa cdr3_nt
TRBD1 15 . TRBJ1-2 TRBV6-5 CASRNTGGADYGYTF TGTGCCAGCAGGAATACAGGGGGCGCGGACTATGGCTACACCTTC
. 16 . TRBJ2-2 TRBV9 CASSVEAGDNTGELFF TGTGCCAGCAGCGTAGAAGCAGGGGATAACACCGGGGAGCTGTTTTTT
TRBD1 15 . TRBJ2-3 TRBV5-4 CASSRDSGFEDTQYF TGTGCCAGCAGCCGGGACAGTGGGTTTGAAGATACGCAGTATTTT
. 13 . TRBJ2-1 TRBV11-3 CASSPPLTNEQFF TGTGCCAGCAGCCCGCCACTTACCAATGAGCAGTTCTTC
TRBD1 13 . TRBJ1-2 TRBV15 CATSKQGSDGYTF TGTGCCACCAGTAAACAGGGGTCTGATGGCTACACCTTC
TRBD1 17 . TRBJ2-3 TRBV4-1 CASSLVLGQAITDTQYF TGCGCCAGCAGCCTCGTCCTCGGACAGGCGATAACAGATACGCAGTATTTT
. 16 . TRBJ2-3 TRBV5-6 CASSLIERYSHDTQYF TGTGCCAGCAGCTTGATTGAGCGGTACAGCCACGATACGCAGTATTTT
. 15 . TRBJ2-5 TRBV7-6 CASSLTTPPQETQYF TGTGCCAGCAGCTTAACGACACCTCCTCAAGAGACCCAGTACTTC
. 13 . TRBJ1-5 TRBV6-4 CASFDTLNQPQHF TGTGCCAGTTTCGACACCCTCAATCAGCCCCAGCATTTT
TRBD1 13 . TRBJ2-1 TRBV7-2 CASSLGQGAEQFF TGTGCCAGCAGCTTGGGACAGGGGGCTGAGCAGTTCTTC
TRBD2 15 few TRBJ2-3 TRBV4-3 CASSQSSASGYTQYF TGCGCCAGCAGCCAAAGTTCGGCTAGCGGTTATACGCAGTATTTT
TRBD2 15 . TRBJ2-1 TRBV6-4 CASSPGLAGYNEQFF TGTGCCAGCAGTCCAGGACTAGCGGGATACAATGAGCAGTTCTTC
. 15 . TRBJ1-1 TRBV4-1 CASSQPGGRNTEAFF TGCGCCAGCAGCCAACCCGGGGGAAGGAACACTGAAGCTTTCTTT
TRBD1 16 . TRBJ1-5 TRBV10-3 CAISETGGFGNQPQHF TGTGCCATCAGTGAGACAGGGGGCTTCGGCAATCAGCCCCAGCATTTT
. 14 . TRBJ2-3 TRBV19 CASSIQQGAKAQYF TGTGCCAGTAGTATCCAACAGGGAGCAAAAGCGCAGTATTTT
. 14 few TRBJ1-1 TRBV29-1 CSVEQGGGKTEAFF TGCAGCGTTGAACAGGGAGGAGGGAAAACTGAAGCTTTCTTT
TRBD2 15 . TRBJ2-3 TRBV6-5 CASSVAGGLTDTQYF TGTGCCAGCAGCGTAGCGGGAGGCCTCACAGATACGCAGTATTTT
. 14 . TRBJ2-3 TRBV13 CATLSRAGADTQYF TGTGCCACCCTATCTAGGGCAGGGGCGGATACGCAGTATTTT
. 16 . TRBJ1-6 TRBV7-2 CASSLGRTVLNSPLHF TGTGCCAGCAGCTTAGGTCGGACAGTCCTTAATTCACCCCTCCACTTT
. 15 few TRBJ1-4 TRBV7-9 CASSPLRGNGEKLFF TGTGCCAGCAGCCCTCTGCGGGGGAACGGTGAAAAACTGTTTTTT
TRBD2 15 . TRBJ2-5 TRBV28 CASTPERGLFETQYF TGTGCCAGCACTCCCGAGCGGGGACTTTTTGAGACCCAGTACTTC
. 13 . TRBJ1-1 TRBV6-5 CASRNTVNTEAFF TGTGCCAGCAGGAATACGGTGAACACTGAAGCTTTCTTT
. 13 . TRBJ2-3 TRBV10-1 CASSEWLFDTQYF TGCGCCAGCAGTGAGTGGCTGTTCGATACGCAGTATTTT
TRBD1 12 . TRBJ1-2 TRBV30 CACTQGGDLCTF TGTGCCTGTACACAGGGGGGGGATTTATGCACCTTC
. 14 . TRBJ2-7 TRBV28 CASSFTGRTYEQYF TGTGCCAGCAGTTTCACAGGGCGAACCTACGAGCAGTACTTC
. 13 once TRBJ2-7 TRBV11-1 CASSRPSPYEQYF TGTGCCAGCAGCCGACCTAGCCCCTACGAGCAGTACTTC
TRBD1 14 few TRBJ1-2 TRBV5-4 CASSLPGTGEGYTF TGTGCCAGCAGCTTACCCGGGACAGGGGAGGGCTACACCTTC
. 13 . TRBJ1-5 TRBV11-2 CASSLAAGAAQHF TGTGCCAGCAGCTTAGCCGCAGGGGCGGCCCAGCATTTT
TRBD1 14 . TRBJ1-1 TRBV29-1 CSATQGAGGTEAFF TGCAGCGCCACACAGGGGGCCGGGGGTACTGAAGCTTTCTTT
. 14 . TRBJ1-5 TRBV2 CASSGQGKNQPQHF TGTGCCAGCAGTGGGCAGGGGAAGAATCAGCCCCAGCATTTT
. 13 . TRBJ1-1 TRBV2 CASIGVYRQKAFF TGTGCCAGCATTGGCGTTTATCGACAAAAAGCTTTCTTT
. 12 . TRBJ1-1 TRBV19 CASSIVGQIAFF TGTGCCAGTAGTATAGTTGGGCAGATAGCTTTCTTT
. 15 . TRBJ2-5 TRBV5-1 CASSLNPGGQETQYF TGCGCCAGCAGCTTGAACCCCGGAGGGCAAGAGACCCAGTACTTC
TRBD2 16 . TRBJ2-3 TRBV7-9 CASFQTGREGLDTQYF TGTGCCAGCTTCCAGACAGGGCGGGAGGGCCTGGATACGCAGTATTTT
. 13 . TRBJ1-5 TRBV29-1 CSAAPGSNQPQHF TGCAGCGCGGCCCCAGGGAGCAATCAGCCCCAGCATTTT